This T cell receptor (beta chain) was found in a study of blood T cells in healthy people across ages (dated by TCRdb to 2015 to 2017). In terms of the full investigation: In model experiments, roughly one uniquely barcoded TCR beta cDNA molecule per two T cells was captured by template switching. The study measured age-related changes in TCR beta repertoire diversity using deep sequencing normalized with unique cDNA molecular identifiers. Donors were grouped into four age groups: young (average roughly 17 years), middle-aged (39), aged (roughly 67) and long-lived (approximately 78). Donors of different ages were randomly distributed across sequencing lanes to avoid experimental bias. For two donors (one aged 18 to 30 and one aged 80 or older), the study analyzed two additional independent replicas of 1 million unique cDNA reads from the same blood draw. General conclusions and limits of the study: Observed TCR beta diversity per million T cells fell roughly linearly with age, and a significant reduction was already apparent by age around 36. The percentage of naive T cells measured by flow cytometry correlated strongly with observed TCR beta diversity. Because the CMV infection status of the donors was unknown, age-related changes in expanded clonotypes may potentially have been confounded. Compared with the aged group, the long-lived group had more naive CD4+ T cells, fewer expanded clones and increased TCR diversity, a pattern suggesting age selection. Total diversity estimates from one million sequenced T cells were considered lower bounds and underestimates. Bulk unsorted PBMC profiling prevented conclusive comparison of naive and antigen-experienced compartments.

Donors were a few dozen systemically healthy Caucasian individuals from Russia aged roughly 6 to 90 years. About 10 milliliters of peripheral blood were drawn from each donor into EDTA-treated Vacutainer tubes. PBMCs were isolated by Ficoll-Paque density-gradient centrifugation, with at least 6 million obtained per sample. Trizol reagent was used to extract total RNA from PBMCs, with at least 6 micrograms per sample. Naive CD45RAhigh/CD27high T cell percentages were measured by flow cytometry on a PBMC aliquot from every donor. This clonotype was counted only a few times. Its antigen remains undetermined. Base qualities were left out, and no much larger clone turns up one base away. Library generation was performed with 5' RACE. Sequenced on an Illumina HiSeq 2500. A second PCR of about 6 to 12 cycles was run with a J-beta primer mix and a sample-barcoded 5' primer. Each TCR beta cDNA molecule received a unique molecular identifier from a template-switch 5' adaptor carrying 12 random nucleotides. At least 2.5 million CDR3-containing paired-end reads were obtained from each sample. First-strand cDNA was synthesized from all RNA with the Mint cDNA synthesis kit, primed by a TRBC-specific oligonucleotide. Following uracil-DNA glycosylase treatment, a first 18-cycle PCR with universal primers M1SS and BC2_uni_R was performed on all cDNA. For the original study's pipeline: For normalization, 1 million high-quality reads, each with a distinct molecular identifier, were randomly selected from each sample. Instead of being binned into consensus sequences, reads with shared molecular identifiers were discarded. MiTCR, set to a Q25 quality threshold and the strictest error-elimination algorithm, was used for CDR3 identification, clonotype clustering and error correction. A nonparametric unseen species model with Euler transformation was used to estimate a lower bound on total TCR beta diversity. TCRdb trimmed public reads at Q25 via fastp, called clones via MiXCR and kept in-frame beta chains. Records with the same CDR3 protein are collapsed into one entry carrying the most frequent genes and DNA. V and J calls and clone size were set by TCRdb, not the authors. Present in this sample are more than 1.4 million distinct CDR3 sequences, 42% of which were seen just once. 7.9% of the sample rests with the top ten.

From its cysteine to its phenylalanine, the CDR3 spans 15 amino acids. The entry retains the CDR3 DNA only, 45 bases that are in frame from base 1. The germline V gene encodes CDR1 SEHNR and CDR2 FQNEAQ (reference sequence). The V and J ends are trimmed by 6 bases and 3 bases, leaving 18 bases between them. Recombination linked TRBV7-9 to TRBJ2-7; the D segment could be TRBD1, given 6 matching bases. This TCR was recovered from a woman aged 18-29 years in good health. Sample: blood. In nucleotides, the sequence is TGTGCCAGCAGACCCCCGGGGACAAGAAACTACGAGCAGTACTTC. This is translated as CASRPPGTRNYEQYF.